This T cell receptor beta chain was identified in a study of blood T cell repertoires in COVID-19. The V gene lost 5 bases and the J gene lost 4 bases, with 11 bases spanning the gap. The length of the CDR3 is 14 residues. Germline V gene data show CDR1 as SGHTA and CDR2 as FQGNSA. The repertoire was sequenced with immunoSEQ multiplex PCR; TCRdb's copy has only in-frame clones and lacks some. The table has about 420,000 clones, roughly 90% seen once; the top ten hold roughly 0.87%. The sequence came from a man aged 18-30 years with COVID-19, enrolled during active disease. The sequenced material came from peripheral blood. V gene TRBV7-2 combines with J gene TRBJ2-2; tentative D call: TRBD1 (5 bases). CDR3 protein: CASSPRQITGELFF. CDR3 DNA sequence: TGTGCCAGCAGCCCCCGACAGATCACCGGGGAGCTGTTTTTT.